This is a list of T cell receptor beta chains from one sample in a study of long-term antiretroviral therapy in people with HIV. Repertoires were generated with immunoSEQ multiplex PCR, while TCRdb's copy carries only in-frame clones and drops some. The sample consists of over 30,000 clones, about three quarters of them appearing once. Specimen: unsorted PBMCs, collected 3.1 years after starting antiretroviral therapy. These receptors were taken from a woman between 50 and 59 years old with HIV. Both conserved end residues are part of each CDR3. D genes are given only for firm matches. Not all rows give a size; the values are once, few, many and, for expanded clones, a class.

j_gene: TRBJ2-2; len: 14; v_gene: TRBV19; d_gene: NA; abundance: NA; CDR3aa: CASSIGLGPGELFF; CDR3nt: TGTGCCAGTAGTATAGGTTTGGGTCCCGGGGAGCTGTTTTTT
j_gene: TRBJ1-1; len: 13; v_gene: TRBV6-1; d_gene: NA; abundance: few; CDR3aa: CASSEVGRTEAFF; CDR3nt: TGTGCCAGCAGTGAAGTAGGGAGAACTGAAGCTTTCTTT
j_gene: TRBJ2-2; len: 14; v_gene: TRBV29-1; d_gene: NA; abundance: NA; CDR3aa: CSAPRGSGNGELFF; CDR3nt: TGCAGCGCCCCCCGCGGGTCGGGGAACGGGGAGCTGTTTTTT
j_gene: TRBJ1-2; len: 14; v_gene: TRBV6-5; d_gene: NA; abundance: once; CDR3aa: CASSYRGRAYGYTF; CDR3nt: TGTGCCAGCAGTTACAGGGGTAGGGCCTATGGCTACACCTTC
j_gene: TRBJ2-1; len: 16; v_gene: TRBV15; d_gene: NA; abundance: NA; CDR3aa: CATSRVGGYRNNEQFF; CDR3nt: TGTGCCACCAGCAGAGTTGGGGGCTACCGGAACAATGAGCAGTTCTTC
j_gene: TRBJ1-1; len: 15; v_gene: TRBV5-1; d_gene: NA; abundance: NA; CDR3aa: CASSLEGSVNTEAFF; CDR3nt: TGCGCCAGCAGCTTGGAGGGGTCAGTGAACACTGAAGCTTTCTTT
j_gene: TRBJ2-7; len: 13; v_gene: TRBV18; d_gene: NA; abundance: NA; CDR3aa: CASSPGHSYEQYF; CDR3nt: TGTGCCAGCTCACCAGGTCACTCCTACGAGCAGTACTTC
j_gene: TRBJ1-6; len: 17; v_gene: TRBV5-1; d_gene: NA; abundance: NA; CDR3aa: CASSLVAGYLGDSPLHF; CDR3nt: TGCGCCAGCAGCTTGGTAGCAGGGTACCTCGGGGATTCACCCCTCCACTTT
j_gene: TRBJ2-2; len: 16; v_gene: TRBV6-5; d_gene: TRBD1; abundance: few; CDR3aa: CASSYPRGQWTGELFF; CDR3nt: TGTGCCAGCAGTTACCCCAGGGGGCAATGGACCGGGGAGCTGTTTTTT
j_gene: TRBJ1-4; len: 14; v_gene: TRBV11-2; d_gene: TRBD1; abundance: NA; CDR3aa: CASKTGGVNEKLFF; CDR3nt: TGTGCCAGCAAAACAGGGGGCGTCAATGAAAAACTGTTTTTT
j_gene: TRBJ2-2; len: 13; v_gene: TRBV7-7; d_gene: NA; abundance: few; CDR3aa: CASSVTRTGELFF; CDR3nt: TGTGCCAGCAGCGTTACACGGACCGGGGAGCTGTTTTTT
j_gene: TRBJ2-2; len: 12; v_gene: TRBV9; d_gene: NA; abundance: NA; CDR3aa: CASSVVSGELFF; CDR3nt: TGTGCCAGCAGCGTAGTAAGCGGGGAGCTGTTTTTT
j_gene: TRBJ1-2; len: 12; v_gene: TRBV30; d_gene: NA; abundance: NA; CDR3aa: CAWTGSNYGYTF; CDR3nt: TGTGCCTGGACTGGCAGTAACTATGGCTACACCTTC
j_gene: TRBJ2-5; len: 15; v_gene: TRBV2; d_gene: NA; abundance: NA; CDR3aa: CASSSVGGWGETQYF; CDR3nt: TGTGCCAGCAGTTCAGTCGGGGGCTGGGGAGAGACCCAGTACTTC
j_gene: TRBJ2-1; len: 16; v_gene: TRBV27; d_gene: TRBD1; abundance: once; CDR3aa: CASSPTPGQINNEQFF; CDR3nt: TGTGCCAGCAGTCCCACTCCGGGACAGATAAACAATGAGCAGTTCTTC
j_gene: TRBJ1-5; len: 15; v_gene: TRBV2; d_gene: NA; abundance: few; CDR3aa: CASSEEGRSNQPQHF; CDR3nt: TGTGCCAGCAGTGAAGAAGGGCGCAGCAATCAGCCCCAGCATTTT
j_gene: TRBJ2-1; len: 16; v_gene: TRBV9; d_gene: NA; abundance: NA; CDR3aa: CASSVDPSGFIDEQFF; CDR3nt: TGTGCCAGCAGCGTAGATCCCAGCGGGTTTATCGATGAGCAGTTCTTC
j_gene: TRBJ2-3; len: 17; v_gene: TRBV5-1; d_gene: TRBD2; abundance: NA; CDR3aa: CASSSGLAGGEADTQYF; CDR3nt: TGCGCCAGCAGCTCGGGACTAGCGGGGGGGGAAGCAGATACGCAGTATTTT
j_gene: TRBJ1-4; len: 11; v_gene: TRBV20-1; d_gene: NA; abundance: NA; CDR3aa: CSALTNEKLFF; CDR3nt: TGCAGTGCTTTAACTAATGAAAAACTGTTTTTT
j_gene: TRBJ1-1; len: 13; v_gene: TRBV2; d_gene: NA; abundance: NA; CDR3aa: CASSDWENTEAFF; CDR3nt: TGTGCCAGCAGTGATTGGGAGAACACTGAAGCTTTCTTT
j_gene: TRBJ2-2; len: 13; v_gene: TRBV6-5; d_gene: NA; abundance: NA; CDR3aa: CASSYLSGFELFF; CDR3nt: TGTGCCAGCAGTTATCTTAGCGGATTCGAGCTGTTTTTT
j_gene: TRBJ2-2; len: 12; v_gene: TRBV6-5; d_gene: NA; abundance: NA; CDR3aa: CASRKVNGELFF; CDR3nt: TGTGCCAGCCGGAAAGTAAACGGGGAGCTGTTTTTT
j_gene: TRBJ1-4; len: 13; v_gene: TRBV18; d_gene: NA; abundance: NA; CDR3aa: CASSPATNEKLFF; CDR3nt: TGTGCCAGCTCACCAGCTACAAATGAAAAACTGTTTTTT
j_gene: TRBJ1-1; len: 12; v_gene: TRBV30; d_gene: NA; abundance: few; CDR3aa: CARGESRTEAFF; CDR3nt: TGTGCCCGGGGGGAGTCCCGCACTGAAGCTTTCTTT
j_gene: TRBJ2-6; len: 16; v_gene: TRBV5-1; d_gene: NA; abundance: NA; CDR3aa: CASSLTGSSGANVLTF; CDR3nt: TGCGCCAGCAGCTTGACAGGGAGCTCTGGGGCCAACGTCCTGACTTTC
j_gene: TRBJ2-5; len: 14; v_gene: TRBV6-5; d_gene: NA; abundance: NA; CDR3aa: CASRLQGLGETQYF; CDR3nt: TGTGCCAGCAGATTACAGGGCCTAGGGGAGACCCAGTACTTC
j_gene: TRBJ2-5; len: 14; v_gene: TRBV12-5; d_gene: NA; abundance: NA; CDR3aa: CASGLIGGQETQYF; CDR3nt: TGTGCTAGTGGTTTGATAGGGGGCCAAGAGACCCAGTACTTC
j_gene: TRBJ2-7; len: 14; v_gene: TRBV19; d_gene: TRBD1; abundance: medium-sized; CDR3aa: CASSIGRGLYEQYF; CDR3nt: TGTGCCAGTAGTATAGGCAGGGGGCTCTACGAGCAGTACTTC
j_gene: TRBJ1-2; len: 17; v_gene: TRBV4-1; d_gene: NA; abundance: NA; CDR3aa: CASSPLEGQALNYGYTF; CDR3nt: TGCGCCAGCAGCCCTCTCGAGGGGCAGGCCCTAAACTATGGCTACACCTTC
j_gene: TRBJ2-3; len: 16; v_gene: TRBV9; d_gene: TRBD1; abundance: NA; CDR3aa: CASSFEQGRYTDTQYF; CDR3nt: TGTGCCAGCAGCTTCGAACAGGGGCGATACACAGATACGCAGTATTTT
j_gene: TRBJ2-3; len: 11; v_gene: TRBV2; d_gene: NA; abundance: NA; CDR3aa: CASRGTDTQYF; CDR3nt: TGTGCCAGCAGGGGCACAGATACGCAGTATTTT
j_gene: TRBJ1-2; len: 12; v_gene: TRBV19; d_gene: NA; abundance: NA; CDR3aa: CASRDNHYGYTF; CDR3nt: TGTGCCAGTAGAGACAACCACTATGGCTACACCTTC
j_gene: TRBJ2-7; len: 15; v_gene: TRBV28; d_gene: NA; abundance: NA; CDR3aa: CASSLRDGSSYEQYF; CDR3nt: TGTGCCAGCAGTTTGAGGGACGGGAGCTCCTACGAGCAGTACTTC
j_gene: TRBJ2-5; len: 9; v_gene: TRBV10-1; d_gene: NA; abundance: NA; CDR3aa: CAPTGTQYF; CDR3nt: TGCGCCCCCACAGGGACCCAGTACTTC
j_gene: TRBJ2-5; len: 16; v_gene: TRBV7-6; d_gene: NA; abundance: NA; CDR3aa: CASSPSPTTHQETQYF; CDR3nt: TGTGCCAGCAGCCCGTCCCCGACTACTCACCAAGAGACCCAGTACTTC
j_gene: TRBJ1-4; len: 17; v_gene: TRBV11-2; d_gene: NA; abundance: NA; CDR3aa: CASSLSPAGLTNEKLFF; CDR3nt: TGTGCCAGCAGCTTATCCCCCGCTGGGCTAACTAATGAAAAACTGTTTTTT
j_gene: TRBJ1-3; len: 19; v_gene: TRBV9; d_gene: NA; abundance: NA; CDR3aa: CASSVSRKGGDNSGNTIYF; CDR3nt: TGTGCCAGCAGCGTATCCCGGAAGGGGGGAGATAATTCTGGAAACACCATATATTTT
j_gene: TRBJ1-1; len: 15; v_gene: TRBV4-1; d_gene: NA; abundance: NA; CDR3aa: CASSQVAGVNTEAFF; CDR3nt: TGCGCCAGCAGCCAAGTCGCAGGGGTGAACACTGAAGCTTTCTTT
j_gene: TRBJ1-2; len: 17; v_gene: TRBV2; d_gene: TRBD1; abundance: NA; CDR3aa: CATLSASISTGGGGYTF; CDR3nt: TGTGCCACCCTCTCGGCCAGCATCTCGACCGGAGGGGGCGGCTACACCTTC
j_gene: TRBJ2-2; len: 16; v_gene: TRBV7-9; d_gene: TRBD1; abundance: NA; CDR3aa: CASSPDTGGESGELFF; CDR3nt: TGTGCCAGCAGCCCGGATACAGGGGGCGAATCCGGGGAGCTGTTTTTT
j_gene: TRBJ2-1; len: 16; v_gene: TRBV2; d_gene: NA; abundance: NA; CDR3aa: CASSEALQLSYNEQFF; CDR3nt: TGTGCCAGCAGTGAAGCGCTTCAGCTCTCCTACAATGAGCAGTTCTTC
j_gene: TRBJ2-3; len: 13; v_gene: TRBV29-1; d_gene: TRBD1; abundance: NA; CDR3aa: CSVVEGATDTQYF; CDR3nt: TGCAGCGTCGTAGAGGGGGCCACAGATACGCAGTATTTT
j_gene: TRBJ2-2; len: 15; v_gene: TRBV28; d_gene: TRBD1; abundance: NA; CDR3aa: CASTRGGVGSGELFF; CDR3nt: TGTGCCAGCACCCGAGGGGGCGTCGGGTCCGGGGAGCTGTTTTTT
j_gene: TRBJ1-1; len: 13; v_gene: TRBV25-1; d_gene: NA; abundance: few; CDR3aa: CASSGSENTEAFF; CDR3nt: TGTGCCAGCAGTGGGTCAGAGAACACTGAAGCTTTCTTT
j_gene: TRBJ2-2; len: 14; v_gene: TRBV6-1; d_gene: NA; abundance: NA; CDR3aa: CASKFVTNTGELFF; CDR3nt: TGTGCCAGCAAGTTCGTCACGAACACCGGGGAGCTGTTTTTT
j_gene: TRBJ1-2; len: 13; v_gene: TRBV10-3; d_gene: TRBD1; abundance: NA; CDR3aa: CATMADRVYGYTF; CDR3nt: TGTGCCACGATGGCCGACAGGGTCTATGGCTACACCTTC
j_gene: TRBJ1-3; len: 13; v_gene: TRBV7-2; d_gene: NA; abundance: few; CDR3aa: CASSLTPGNTIYF; CDR3nt: TGTGCCAGCAGCTTAACGCCTGGAAACACCATATATTTT
j_gene: TRBJ2-7; len: 14; v_gene: TRBV5-1; d_gene: TRBD1; abundance: NA; CDR3aa: CASSADRGPYEQYF; CDR3nt: TGCGCCAGCAGCGCCGACAGGGGGCCTTACGAGCAGTACTTC
j_gene: TRBJ1-2; len: 13; v_gene: TRBV29-1; d_gene: NA; abundance: NA; CDR3aa: CSVARDGKGGYTF; CDR3nt: TGCAGCGTTGCCCGCGACGGGAAGGGGGGCTACACCTTC